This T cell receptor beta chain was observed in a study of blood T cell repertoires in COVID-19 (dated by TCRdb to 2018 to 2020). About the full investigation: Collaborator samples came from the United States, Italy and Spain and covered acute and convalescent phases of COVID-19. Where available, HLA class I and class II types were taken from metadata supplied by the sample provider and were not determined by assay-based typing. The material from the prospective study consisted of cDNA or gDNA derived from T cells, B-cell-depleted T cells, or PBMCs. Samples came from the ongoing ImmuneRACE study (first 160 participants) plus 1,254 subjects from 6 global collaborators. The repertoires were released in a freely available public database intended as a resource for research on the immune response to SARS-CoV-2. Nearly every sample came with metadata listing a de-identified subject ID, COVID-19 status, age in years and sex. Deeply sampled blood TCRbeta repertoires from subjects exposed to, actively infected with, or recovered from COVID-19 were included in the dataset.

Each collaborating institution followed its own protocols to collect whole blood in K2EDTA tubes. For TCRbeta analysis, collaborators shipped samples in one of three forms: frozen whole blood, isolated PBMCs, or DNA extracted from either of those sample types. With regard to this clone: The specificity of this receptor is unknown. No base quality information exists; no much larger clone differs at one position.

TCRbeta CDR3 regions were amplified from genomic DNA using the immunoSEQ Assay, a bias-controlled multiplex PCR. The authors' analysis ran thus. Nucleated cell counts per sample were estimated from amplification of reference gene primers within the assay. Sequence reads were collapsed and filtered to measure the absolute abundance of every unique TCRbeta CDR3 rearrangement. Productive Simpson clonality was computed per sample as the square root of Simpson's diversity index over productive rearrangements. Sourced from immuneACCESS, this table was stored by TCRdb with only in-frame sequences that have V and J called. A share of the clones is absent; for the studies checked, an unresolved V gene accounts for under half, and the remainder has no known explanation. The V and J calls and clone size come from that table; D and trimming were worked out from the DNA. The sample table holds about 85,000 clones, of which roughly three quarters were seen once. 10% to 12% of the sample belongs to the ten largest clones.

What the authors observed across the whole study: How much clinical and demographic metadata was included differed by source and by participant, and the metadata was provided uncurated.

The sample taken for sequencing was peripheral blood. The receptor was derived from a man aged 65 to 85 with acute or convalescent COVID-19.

CDR3 sequence: CASEPGTVQETQYF. At the DNA level, the sequence is TGTGCCAGCGAACCGGGGACAGTCCAAGAGACCCAGTACTTC. The receptor chain draws on TRBV6-5 and TRBJ2-5; 7 bases in the middle match TRBD1. The CDR3 holds 14 amino acids from the cysteine to the phenylalanine. Only CDR3 DNA remains: 42 bases, in frame from the first base. CDR1 and CDR2 are read off the germline V gene as MNHEY and SVGAGI. After removal of 8 bases from V and 1 base from J, the junction retains 7 bases not matched to a gene.